This T cell receptor beta chain was profiled in a study of T-cell memory formation after mild COVID-19. Concerning this clonotype itself: Its antigen remains unidentified. At one end the junction does not follow the germline gene, possibly because of a read error.

TCRdb reprocessed the 5' RACE reads with MiXCR, giving one entry per CDR3 protein. Among fewer than 75,000 distinct CDR3 sequences, more than 10% were seen once, and the ten largest hold around 25%. In germline, CDR1 is SGHTA, CDR2 FQGNSA. This CDR3 spans 15 amino acids. Findings of the study overall: Researchers report contracting CD4+ clones mostly in CM and EM, with CD8+ clones in EMRA. Clones contracting across day 15 to 85 had a balanced CD4/CD8 profile; later expanding clones leaned CD4+.

The sample was PBMCs or a T cell subset sorted from them (not recorded which). The sequence derives from a young man who had mild COVID-19 (a few samples of this study predate the infection). Cell type and time point are not known. The chain joins TRBV7-2 to TRBJ1-5, with 7 nucleotides matching TRBD1. Written as DNA, the CDR3 is TGTGCCAGCAGCCTATGGACAGGACTCAATAAGCCCCAGCATTTT. As protein: CASSLWTGLNKPQHF.